This T cell receptor beta chain was found in a study of blood T cell repertoires in COVID-19. Study-level information: Nucleic acid was either cDNA or gDNA, and it came from T cells, B-cell-depleted T cells, or PBMCs.

Some clones are missing from TCRdb's copy, which holds only in-frame ones; the method was immunoSEQ multiplex PCR. The table has over 150,000 clones, roughly 80% seen once; the top ten hold 2.5% to 3.5%. Researchers sorted participants into cohorts using their self-reported clinical history. V shed 4 bases, J shed 5 bases, and the junction held 1 base outside the gene matches. The CDR3 contains 13 residues. Sequenced: PBMCs or T cells enriched from blood (not recorded which). The chain carries TRBV12-3 or TRBV12-4 and TRBJ2-7; TRBD1 matches 11 bases. This clonotype originated in a woman aged 25 to 39 who had recovered from COVID-19. CDR3 loop: CASSSGQGDEQYF. The DNA for the CDR3 is TGTGCCAGCAGTTCGGGACAGGGGGACGAGCAGTACTTC.